These T cell receptor beta chains were read from a single sample in a study of T cells in Graves' hyperthyroidism and ophthalmopathy. One entry per CDR3 protein, called by TCRdb with MiXCR from the multiplex PCR reads. This table holds around 520,000 distinct CDR3 sequences, 12% to 15% found once. The specimen sequenced was blood. The receptor set was obtained from a woman aged 35 to 49 with Graves' hyperthyroidism. Both conserved end residues are part of each CDR3. A D gene is named only where the DNA matches it firmly. A row's size may be missing; if present it is once, few, many or a size class.

V	J	size	D	DNA	CDR3
TRBV28	TRBJ1-2	many	NA	TGTGCCAGCAGCCATGACGGGCCCTATGGCTACACCTTC	CASSHDGPYGYTF
TRBV20-1	TRBJ2-1	many	TRBD2	TGCAGTGCTCGAGATATCCGCTATAGCGGGGGGGATGAGCAGTTCTTC	CSARDIRYSGGDEQFF
TRBV20-1	TRBJ2-3	many	TRBD2	TGCAGTGCTAGAGACCCGACTAGCGGGGTCACCACAGATACGCAGTATTTT	CSARDPTSGVTTDTQYF
TRBV6-1	TRBJ2-7	few	TRBD1	TGTGCCAGCAACTACAGGGGGCCCTACGAGCAGTACTTC	CASNYRGPYEQYF
TRBV20-1	TRBJ2-3	many	NA	TGCAGTGCTCCGGACCCCCGAGGAGCAGATACGCAGTATTTT	CSAPDPRGADTQYF
TRBV20-1	TRBJ2-7	many	TRBD2	TGCAGTGCTTGGCCGGGACTAGCGGGTGTCTACGAGCAGTACTTC	CSAWPGLAGVYEQYF
TRBV9	TRBJ2-2	few	TRBD2	TGTGCCAGCAGCGTAGCAATTGGCGGGAGTAACACCGGGGAGCTGTTTTTT	CASSVAIGGSNTGELFF
TRBV30	TRBJ2-2	few	TRBD2	TGTGCCTCCAATGCGGGACTAACACACACCGGGGAGCTGTTTTTT	CASNAGLTHTGELFF
TRBV29-1	TRBJ2-1	many	NA	TGCAGCGTTGAAGTTCCTTACCGCTCCTACAATGAGCAGTTCTTC	CSVEVPYRSYNEQFF
TRBV2	TRBJ1-2	many	TRBD1	TGTGCCAGCAGTGAAGTACAGGGGTATGGCTACACCTTC	CASSEVQGYGYTF
TRBV20-1	TRBJ1-6	once	NA	TGCAGTGCTAAAAAGACAGCGCAGGGCTCACCCCTCCACTTT	CSAKKTAQGSPLHF
TRBV18	TRBJ1-1	NA	TRBD1	TGTGCCAGCTCACCGGGGACAGGTTTTTTCATGAACACTGAAGCTTTCTTT	CASSPGTGFFMNTEAFF
TRBV15	TRBJ2-5	many	TRBD2	TGTGCCACCAGCCACGGGGGGTCTCCAGAGACCCAGTACTTC	CATSHGGSPETQYF
TRBV5-1	TRBJ2-5	NA	TRBD2	TGCGCCAGCAGACCAATGGGACTAGCGGGACAAGAGACCCAGTACTTC	CASRPMGLAGQETQYF
TRBV19	TRBJ2-1	many	TRBD1	TGTGCCAGCAGCTTAGGACAGGGAAACTACAATGAGCAGTTCTTC	CASSLGQGNYNEQFF
TRBV7-9	TRBJ1-2	many	NA	TGTGCCAGCAGCCCCGACAGTTTGGAACTAAACTATGGCTACACCTTC	CASSPDSLELNYGYTF
TRBV12-3/TRBV12-4	TRBJ1-1	many	NA	TGTGCCAGCAGTTTGCCCGGGAGGAACACTGAAGCTTTCTTT	CASSLPGRNTEAFF
TRBV20-1	TRBJ2-3	NA	NA	TGCAGTGCTAGTGGGGGCGCGGGGACAGATACGCAGTATTTT	CSASGGAGTDTQYF
TRBV5-5	TRBJ1-2	NA	NA	TGTGCCAGCAGCTTGTACGGGGATGGCTACACCTTC	CASSLYGDGYTF
TRBV27	TRBJ2-1	many	NA	TGTGCCAGCAGTTGGGCGGGGAGCTCCTACAATGAGCAGTTCTTC	CASSWAGSSYNEQFF
TRBV29-1	TRBJ2-7	NA	TRBD1	TGCAGCGTTGAAGTGGACAGGGCCCCCGAGCAGTACTTC	CSVEVDRAPEQYF
TRBV12-3/TRBV12-4	TRBJ2-5	many	TRBD1	TGTGCCAGCAGCGCCTGGGACAGTATAGAGACCCAGTACTTC	CASSAWDSIETQYF
TRBV12-3/TRBV12-4	TRBJ2-2	many	TRBD1	TGTGCCAGCAGCCACGGACAGGGGGCGGGCGGGGAGCTGTTTTTT	CASSHGQGAGGELFF